This TCR beta chain derives from a study of beta chain features in type 1 diabetes. About the research overall: The examined sorted cells totaled over 85,000,000 across samples. General study points: Shorter templates may be favored by PCR, equally so in patients and controls. Any HLA effect on TCRB rearrangement was left unresolved by small sub-analyses.

The germline CDR1 and CDR2 sequences are SGHAT and FQNNGV. V was clipped by 5 bases and J by 7 bases, with 17 bases between them. The CDR3 length is 14 residues. There are a few counts of this clone. No antigen is known for it. Averaging around 110 mL, one heparinised blood draw was given by each donor. Expressed TCRB transcripts were sequenced because the isolated RNA had all been reverse transcribed beforehand. The assay was immunoSEQ multiplex PCR, and TCRdb's table has in-frame clones only and misses some. The profile shows 450,000 or so clones, 11% of them singletons. This clonotype was obtained from a woman between 18 and 29 years old in good health. The sequenced sample was naive CD4+ T cells from blood. This chain joins TRBV11-2 and TRBJ1-2, with TRBD1 as a possible D gene (5 bases). CDR3 loop: CASSVGGREAGYTF. In DNA form, the CDR3 reads TGTGCCAGCAGCGTAGGCGGCAGGGAAGCTGGCTACACCTTC.